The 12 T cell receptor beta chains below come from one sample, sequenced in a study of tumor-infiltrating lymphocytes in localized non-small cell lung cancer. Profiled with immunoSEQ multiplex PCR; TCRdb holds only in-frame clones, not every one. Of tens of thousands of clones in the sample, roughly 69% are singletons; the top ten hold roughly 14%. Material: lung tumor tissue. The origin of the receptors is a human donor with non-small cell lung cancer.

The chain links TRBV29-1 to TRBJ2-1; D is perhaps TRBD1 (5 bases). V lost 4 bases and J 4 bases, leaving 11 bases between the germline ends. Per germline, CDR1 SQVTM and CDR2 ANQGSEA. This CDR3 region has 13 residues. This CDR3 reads CSVVLGLYNEQFF. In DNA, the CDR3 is TGCAGCGTTGTACTGGGGCTATACAATGAGCAGTTCTTC.

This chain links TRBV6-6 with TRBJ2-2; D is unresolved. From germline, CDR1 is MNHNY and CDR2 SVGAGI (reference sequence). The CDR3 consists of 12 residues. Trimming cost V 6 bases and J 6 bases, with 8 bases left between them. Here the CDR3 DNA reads TGTGCCAGCAGCAGGTCACCCGGGGAGCTGTTTTTT. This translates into CASSRSPGELFF.

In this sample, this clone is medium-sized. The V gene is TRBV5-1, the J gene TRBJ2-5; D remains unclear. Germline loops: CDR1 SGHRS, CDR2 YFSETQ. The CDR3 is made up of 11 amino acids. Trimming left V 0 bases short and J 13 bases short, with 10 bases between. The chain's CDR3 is CASSLDQNLYF. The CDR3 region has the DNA TGCGCCAGCAGCTTGGATCAGAACTTGTACTTC.

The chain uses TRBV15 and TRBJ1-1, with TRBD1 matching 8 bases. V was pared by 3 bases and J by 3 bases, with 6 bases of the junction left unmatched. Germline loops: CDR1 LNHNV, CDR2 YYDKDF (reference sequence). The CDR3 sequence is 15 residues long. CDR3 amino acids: CATSRTGTGHTEAFF. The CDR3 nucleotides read TGTGCCACCAGCAGGACCGGGACAGGCCACACTGAAGCTTTCTTT. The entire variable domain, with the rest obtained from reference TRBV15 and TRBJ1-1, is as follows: DAMVIQNPRYQVTQFGKPVTLSCSQTLNHNVMYWYQQKSSQAPKLLFHYYDKDFNNEADTPDNFQSRRPNTSFCFLDIRSPGLGDTAMYLCATSRTGTGHTEAFFGQGTRLTVV.

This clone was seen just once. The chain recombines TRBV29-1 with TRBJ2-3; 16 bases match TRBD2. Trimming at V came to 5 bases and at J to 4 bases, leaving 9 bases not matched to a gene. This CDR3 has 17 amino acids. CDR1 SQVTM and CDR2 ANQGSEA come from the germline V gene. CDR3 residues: CSVSGTSGRVGPDTQYF. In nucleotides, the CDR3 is TGCAGCGTTTCGGGGACTAGCGGGAGGGTGGGGCCAGATACGCAGTATTTT.

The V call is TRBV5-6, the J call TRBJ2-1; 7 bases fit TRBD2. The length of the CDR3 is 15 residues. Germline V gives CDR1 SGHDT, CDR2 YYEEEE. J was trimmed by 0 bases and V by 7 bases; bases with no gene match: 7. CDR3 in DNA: TGTGCCAGCCAGACTGGGAGGGCCTCCTACAATGAGCAGTTCTTC. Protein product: CASQTGRASYNEQFF.

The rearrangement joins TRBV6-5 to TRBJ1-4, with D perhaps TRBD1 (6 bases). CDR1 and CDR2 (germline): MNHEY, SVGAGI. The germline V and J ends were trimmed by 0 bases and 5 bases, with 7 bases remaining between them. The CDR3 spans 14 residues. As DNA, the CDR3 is TGTGCCAGCAGTTACTCAGGGGGAAATGAAAAACTGTTTTTT. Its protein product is CASSYSGGNEKLFF.

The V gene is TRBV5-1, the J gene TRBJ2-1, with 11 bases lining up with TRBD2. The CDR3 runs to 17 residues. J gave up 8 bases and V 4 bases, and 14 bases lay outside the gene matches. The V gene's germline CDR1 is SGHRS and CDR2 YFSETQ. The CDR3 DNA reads TGCGCCAGCAGCCGCCGAGGGACTAGCGGTCGAGGCGATGAGCAGTTCTTC. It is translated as CASSRRGTSGRGDEQFF. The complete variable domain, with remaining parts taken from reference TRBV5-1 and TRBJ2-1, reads KAGVTQTPRYLIKTRGQQVTLSCSPISGHRSVSWYQQTPGQGLQFLFEYFSETQRNKGNFPGRFSGRQFSNSRSEMNVSTLELGDSALYLCASSRRGTSGRGDEQFFGPGTRLTVL.

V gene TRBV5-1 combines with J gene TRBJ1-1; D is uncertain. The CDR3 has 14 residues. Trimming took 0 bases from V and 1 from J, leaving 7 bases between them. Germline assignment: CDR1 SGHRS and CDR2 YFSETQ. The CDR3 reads CASSLVAENTEAFF. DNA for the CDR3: TGCGCCAGCAGCTTGGTAGCAGAGAACACTGAAGCTTTCTTT.

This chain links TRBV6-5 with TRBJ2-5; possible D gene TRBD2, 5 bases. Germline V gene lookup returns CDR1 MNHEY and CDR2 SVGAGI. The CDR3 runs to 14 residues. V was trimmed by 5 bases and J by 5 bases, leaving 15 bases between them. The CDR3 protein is CASSMYSRRETQYF. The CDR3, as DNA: TGTGCCAGCAGTATGTACAGCCGGAGGGAGACCCAGTACTTC.

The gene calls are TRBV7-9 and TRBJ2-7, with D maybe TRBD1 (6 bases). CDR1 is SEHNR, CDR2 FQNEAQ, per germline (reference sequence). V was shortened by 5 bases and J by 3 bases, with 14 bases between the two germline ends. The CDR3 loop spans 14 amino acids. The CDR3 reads CASSPRDTFYEQYF. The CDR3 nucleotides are TGTGCCAGCAGCCCCCGGGACACCTTCTACGAGCAGTACTTC.

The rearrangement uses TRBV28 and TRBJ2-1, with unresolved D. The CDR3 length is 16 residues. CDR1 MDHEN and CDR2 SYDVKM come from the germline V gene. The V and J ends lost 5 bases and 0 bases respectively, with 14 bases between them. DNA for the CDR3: TGTGCCAGCAGTATTCTCCGATTGGGCTCCTACAATGAGCAGTTCTTC. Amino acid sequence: CASSILRLGSYNEQFF. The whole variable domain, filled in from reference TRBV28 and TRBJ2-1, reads DVKVTQSSRYLVKRTGEKVFLECVQDMDHENMFWYRQDPGLGLRLIYFSYDVKMKEKGDIPEGYSVSREKKERFSLILESASTNQTSMYLCASSILRLGSYNEQFFGPGTRLTVL.